These 11 T cell receptor beta chains originate from one sample sequenced in a study of TET2 disruption in CD19-targeted CAR T cells. Treatment described: autologous CTL019 cells: CD19 CAR with 4-1BB and CD3 zeta domains. Sequencing was performed with immunoSEQ multiplex PCR; in TCRdb, only in-frame clones are kept and a portion is missing. The sample table sets out under 30,000 clones. For these receptors, no antigen is known. Specimen: CD8- CAR+ T cells sorted from cultured blood T cells, collected for CD19 CAR T cell therapy. This sample's subset: CD8-negative CAR-positive T cells from the infusion product. These receptor sequences come from a man in his sixties or seventies with chronic lymphocytic leukemia.

Worth noting for this clone: The read is 3 residues too short to cover the CDR3 end, so that end is filled in from the germline J gene. The chain uses TRBV6-2 or TRBV6-3 and TRBJ1-1, with D possibly being TRBD1 (5 bases). V shed 6 bases and J shed 3 bases, with 20 bases lying between them. Per the germline V gene, CDR1 is MNHEY and CDR2 is SVGEGT. The CDR3 has 16 amino acids. The CDR3 spells CASRLSPNRGDTEAFF. Incomplete CDR3 DNA: TGTGCCAGCAGACTTTCTCCGAACCGGGGGGACACTGAA.

For this clone: The read ends 3 residues shy of where the CDR3 ends; the end is completed using the germline J gene. Within the sample, other DNA sequences also encode this same CDR3. The chain has TRBV18 and TRBJ1-3; D gene ambiguous. The length of the CDR3 is 17 residues. Per the germline V gene, CDR1 is KGHSH and CDR2 is LQKENI. V was pared by 3 bases and J by 0 bases, with 15 bases between. The CDR3 bases that were read are TGTGCCAGCTCACCGTTTGAGGGCCTCAGCTCTGGAAACACC. Translating it yields CASSPFEGLSSGNT. The entire CDR3 protein reads CASSPFEGLSSGNTIYF.

Note on this clone: Sequencing ends 3 residues short of the CDR3 end; the germline J gene provides the rest. The gene calls are TRBV5-1 and TRBJ2-4; 10 bases map to TRBD1. Germline CDR1 reads SGHRS; CDR2 reads YFSETQ. The CDR3 covers 16 residues. The part of the CDR3 DNA that was read is TGCGCCAGCAGCTTGGGTGTGACAGGGGGCCAAGAGACT. This codes for CASSLGVTGGQET. The whole CDR3 reads CASSLGVTGGQETQYF.

As for this clone: Read data end 3 residues before the CDR3 end; the end is taken from the germline J gene. The chain is built from TRBV19 and TRBJ2-1; 11 positions match TRBD1. V lost 9 bases to trimming and J lost 8 bases; unmatched junction nucleotides: 12. Germline V gene data show CDR1 as LNHDA and CDR2 as SQIVND (reference sequence). This CDR3 is 15 amino acids long. The chain's CDR3 is CASTPGQGGVYEQFF. The sequenced part of the CDR3 DNA is TGTGCCAGCACACCGGGACAGGGGGGGGTCTATGAG.

Regarding this clone: The read is 3 residues too short to cover the CDR3 end, so that end is filled in from the germline J gene. The chain employs TRBV19 and TRBJ1-5, with 8 positions matching TRBD1. The CDR3 contains 15 residues. Germline V lookup: CDR1 LNHDA, CDR2 SQIVND (reference sequence). Unmatched junction bases numbered 5, after V lost 5 bases and J lost 2 bases. The CDR3 here is CASSSQGAGNQPQHF. The part of the CDR3 DNA that was read is TGTGCCAGTAGTTCTCAGGGGGCGGGCAATCAGCCC. Together with reference TRBV19 and TRBJ1-5, the CDR3 gives the full variable domain: DGGITQSPKYLFRKEGQNVTLSCEQNLNHDAMYWYRQDPGQGLRLIYYSQIVNDFQKGDIAEGYSVSREKKESFPLTVTSAQKNPTAFYLCASSSQGAGNQPQHFGDGTRLSIL.

Regarding this clone: Sequencing ends 3 residues short of the CDR3 end; the germline J gene provides the rest. The chain couples TRBV18 to TRBJ1-1; D unresolved. This CDR3 has 14 residues. Germline assignment: CDR1 KGHSH and CDR2 LQKENI. The ends were cut back, 5 bases at V and 0 bases at J, with 10 bases in the middle. The DNA read from the CDR3 is TGTGCCAGCTCAGGGCAAGTCATGAACACTGAA. Encoded protein: CASSGQVMNTE. Given in full, the CDR3 is CASSGQVMNTEAFF.

About this clone itself: The read terminates 3 residues before the CDR3 end, so the remaining end is supplied by the germline J gene. This chain uses TRBV7-8 with TRBJ1-1, with D possibly being TRBD1 (6 bases). There are 15 residues in the CDR3. V gave up 6 bases and J gave up 1 base, with 15 bases separating them. Germline CDR1 reads SGHVS; CDR2 reads FQNEAQ. The CDR3 DNA, read in part, is TGTGCCAGCAGAATTACGGGACACCCGAACACTGAA. Encoded protein: CASRITGHPNTE. From start to end, the CDR3 is CASRITGHPNTEAFF.

A word on this clone: The read ends 3 residues early relative to the CDR3; the germline J gene fills the gap. The V call is TRBV19, the J call TRBJ2-2; 9 bases align to TRBD2. Per germline, CDR1 LNHDA and CDR2 SQIVND (reference sequence). V was pared by 9 bases and J by 6 bases, with 8 bases of the junction left unmatched. The CDR3 length is 14 residues. CDR3 bases read: TGTGCCAGCGCGGGGGTAGCGGGGGCCGGGGAG. Translating it yields CASAGVAGAGE. Given in full, the CDR3 is CASAGVAGAGELFF.

Regarding this clone: The read falls 3 residues short of the CDR3 end, and the missing part is taken from the germline J gene. The rearrangement joins TRBV5-1 to TRBJ1-1; no firm D call. V lost 5 bases and J lost 3, with 14 bases in between. Germline CDR1 is SGHRS and CDR2 is YFSETQ. This CDR3 spans 14 amino acids. Incomplete CDR3 DNA: TGCGCCAGCAGTATGACCCCGAGGGACACTGAA. The encoded protein is CASSMTPRDTE. The full CDR3 is CASSMTPRDTEAFF.

In regard to this clone: Read coverage stops 3 residues before the CDR3 terminus; the germline J gene supplies the remainder. The V call is TRBV2, the J call TRBJ2-5; 7 positions agree with TRBD2. The ends lost 5 bases at V and 2 bases at J; junction bases unmatched: 11. Germline CDR1 reads SNHLY; CDR2 reads FYNNEI. The CDR3 totals 16 residues. The sequenced CDR3 bases are TGTGCCAGCAGTCGGTTTCGGGCTAGCGGACAAGAGACC. Its protein product is CASSRFRASGQET. The complete CDR3 protein is CASSRFRASGQETQYF.

About this clone: Sequencing ends 3 residues short of the CDR3 end; the germline J gene provides the rest. The chain recombines TRBV20-1 with TRBJ1-4; D call uncertain. CDR1 and CDR2 (germline): DFQATT, SNEGSKA (reference sequence). This CDR3 spans 18 amino acids. Deletions cut 0 bases from V and 3 bases from J, with 20 bases between. The CDR3 protein is CSARDRVGTYGANEKLFF. The CDR3 bases that were read are TGCAGTGCTAGAGATAGAGTCGGAACGTACGGGGCTAATGAAAAA.